Listed here are 15 T cell receptor beta chains from one sample, sequenced in a study of cytomegalovirus exposure and HLA in healthy donors. Amplification used 60 Vbeta primers and 13 Jbeta primers. TCRdb keeps only in-frame clones here, not all; method: immunoSEQ multiplex PCR. Of around 200,000 clones in the sample, around 85% were seen once. The sample taken for sequencing was PBMCs. All receptors derive from a girl aged 2 to 10 in good health and CMV-seronegative.

The sample holds one count of this clone. This chain uses TRBV27 with TRBJ2-5; TRBD1 might be the D (5 bases). The J call may be mistaken, given a closer DNA end match to TRBJ2-7. The CDR3 spans 11 residues. Germline loops: CDR1 MNHEY, CDR2 SMNVEV (reference sequence). CDR3 sequence (DNA): TGTGCCAGCAGGGGGCTCAACGAGCAGTACTTC. Its translation: CASRGLNEQYF.

The chain combines TRBV12-5 with TRBJ2-7, with TRBD2 matching 7 bases. The CDR3 extends over 15 amino acids. J lost 5 bases, V lost 1 base, and 8 bases had no gene match. Germline V gives CDR1 LGHNT, CDR2 FRNRAP. CDR3 residues: CASGLGGGGNDEQYF. DNA for the CDR3: TGTGCTAGTGGTTTGGGGGGGGGAGGTAATGACGAGCAGTACTTC.

This rearrangement joins TRBV7-2 to TRBJ1-2; D is unresolved. The germline V and J ends were trimmed by 1 base and 4 bases, with 13 bases remaining between them. The CDR3 has 15 amino acids. From germline, CDR1 is SGHTA and CDR2 FQGNSA. CDR3 region: CASSLDSGNSYGYTF. CDR3 coding DNA: TGTGCCAGCAGCTTAGATTCGGGAAATTCCTATGGCTACACCTTC.

V and J are TRBV7-9 and TRBJ2-7, with 10 bases lining up with TRBD2. The V and J ends lost 3 bases and 5 bases, in that order; junction bases with no gene match: 4. Per germline, CDR1 SEHNR and CDR2 FQNEAQ (reference sequence). The CDR3 extends over 14 amino acids. In DNA, the CDR3 is TGTGCCAGCAGCTTGGGGACTAGCGCCCACGAGCAGTACTTC. As protein: CASSLGTSAHEQYF.

The V and J genes are TRBV27 and TRBJ2-3; D ambiguous. V lost 2 bases and J 5 bases, leaving 23 bases between the germline ends. The CDR3 length is 18 residues. Germline CDR1 reads MNHEY; CDR2 reads SMNVEV (reference sequence). CDR3 protein: CASSLRYSRIIQIDTQYF. The CDR3 DNA follows: TGTGCCAGCAGTTTAAGATACAGCAGAATTATTCAGATAGATACGCAGTATTTT.

The chain combines TRBV9 with TRBJ2-2; D gene uncertain. CDR3 length: 13 amino acids. V was pared by 1 base and J by 6 bases, with 7 bases between. Germline V gives CDR1 SGDLS, CDR2 YYNGEE. The CDR3 here is CASSVYPAGELFF. The DNA of the CDR3 is TGTGCCAGCAGCGTATACCCGGCCGGGGAGCTGTTTTTT.

V usage is TRBV19 and J usage is TRBJ1-2; 10 bases are shared with TRBD1. The CDR3 has 12 amino acids. Germline V gene lookup returns CDR1 LNHDA and CDR2 SQIVND (reference sequence). The V and J ends lost 7 bases and 6 bases, in that order; junction bases with no gene match: 2. The CDR3 protein is CASIGTGDGYTF. CDR3 sequence (DNA): TGTGCCAGTATCGGGACAGGGGATGGCTACACCTTC.

The rearrangement uses TRBV27 and TRBJ2-5, with a tentative D call TRBD1 (6 bases). The end of the DNA aligns better with TRBJ2-7, so the J call may be wrong. The CDR3 spans 15 residues. The germline V gene has CDR1 MNHEY and CDR2 SMNVEV (reference sequence). The CDR3 sequence is CASSSHRAPNAEQYF. As DNA, the CDR3 is TGTGCCAGCAGTTCCCACAGGGCTCCGAATGCCGAGCAGTACTTC.

The chain links TRBV7-2 to TRBJ2-7, with 14 bases fitting TRBD2. The J segment lost 6 bases and the V segment lost 0 bases, leaving 10 bases of the junction unmatched. This CDR3 region has 18 residues. Germline values: CDR1 SGHTA, CDR2 FQGNSA. The chain's CDR3 is CASSLAPGLAGVDGEQYF. CDR3 DNA: TGTGCCAGCAGCTTAGCTCCGGGACTAGCGGGAGTGGATGGCGAGCAGTACTTC.

V and J are TRBV4-1 and TRBJ1-1; 7 bases line up with TRBD1. The CDR3 spans 13 residues. In germline, CDR1 is MGHRA, CDR2 YSYEKL. Unmatched junction bases numbered 6, after V lost 3 bases and J lost 8 bases. CDR3 nucleotides: TGCGCCAGCAGCCACCCCGGGACAGCAGAAGCTTTCTTT. Translating gives CASSHPGTAEAFF.

V is TRBV7-9 and J is TRBJ1-1, with D perhaps matching TRBD1 (5 bases). CDR1 and CDR2 from the germline V gene are SEHNR and FQNEAQ (reference sequence). The CDR3 sequence is 14 residues long. Trimming pared 6 bases from V and 3 bases from J, leaving 14 bases between. CDR3 DNA: TGTGCCAGCAGAGATGCCTGGGGGGACACTGAAGCTTTCTTT. Translating gives CASRDAWGDTEAFF.

This chain uses TRBV10-3 with TRBJ1-1, with D unresolved. Trimming took off 2 bases at V and 8 bases at J, with 9 bases between the two ends. Germline V gene data show CDR1 as ENHRY and CDR2 as SYGVKD. This CDR3 has 12 amino acids. The CDR3 DNA sequence: TGTGCCATCAGTGAGCCTCGGGAGGAAGCTTTCTTT. It translates to CAISEPREEAFF.

As DNA, the CDR3 is TGTGCCAGCAGTCCCCCGGGACACCTGAACACTGAAGCTTTCTTT. Translated: CASSPPGHLNTEAFF. V and J are TRBV28 and TRBJ1-1; tentatively, D is TRBD1 (6 bases). CDR3 length: 15 residues. The germline V gene encodes CDR1 MDHEN and CDR2 SYDVKM. Trimming stripped 5 bases from V and 0 bases from J, with 13 bases between.

The chain recombines TRBV18 with TRBJ1-2, with D possibly TRBD1 on 6 matching bases. V dropped 3 bases and J dropped 3 bases, with 14 bases sitting between them. Per the germline V gene, CDR1 is KGHSH and CDR2 is LQKENI. The CDR3 runs 15 residues. DNA for the CDR3: TGTGCCAGCTCACCTTCCCAGGGGAGTCACTATGGCTACACCTTC. It specifies CASSPSQGSHYGYTF.

The chain uses TRBV6-1 and TRBJ2-7, with 8 bases identical to TRBD2. The CDR3 has 16 residues. Germline CDR1 and CDR2: MNHNS and SASEGT. V lost 1 base and J lost 2; bases outside the gene matches: 7. The CDR3 DNA is TGTGCCAGCAGTGAAGTTGGGAGCGGGAGCGCCTACGAGCAGTACTTC. Translated: CASSEVGSGSAYEQYF.